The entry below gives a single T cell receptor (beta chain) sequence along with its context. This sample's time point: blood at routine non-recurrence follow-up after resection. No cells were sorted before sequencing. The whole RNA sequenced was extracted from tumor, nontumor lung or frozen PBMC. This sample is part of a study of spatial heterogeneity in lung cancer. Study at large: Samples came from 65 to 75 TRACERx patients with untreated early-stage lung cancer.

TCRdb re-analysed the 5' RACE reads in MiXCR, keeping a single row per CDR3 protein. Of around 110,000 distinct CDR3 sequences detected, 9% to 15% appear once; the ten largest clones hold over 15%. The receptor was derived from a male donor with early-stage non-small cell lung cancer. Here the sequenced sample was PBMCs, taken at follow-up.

The CDR3 sequence is CASSPRQAGEKLFF. For the CDR3, the DNA is TGTGCCAGCAGCCCTAGACAGGCAGGTGAAAAACTGTTTTTT. The chain couples TRBV7-8 to TRBJ1-4; tentatively, D is TRBD1 (6 bases). V was cut by 5 bases and J by 7 bases, with 14 bases left in between. The germline gives CDR1 SGHVS, CDR2 FQNEAQ. CDR3 length: 14 amino acids.